This T cell receptor beta chain was captured by sequencing in a study of CD8 T cells in Susac syndrome. Germline V lookup: CDR1 GTSNPN, CDR2 SVGIG (reference sequence). The germline V and J ends were trimmed by 4 bases and 5 bases, with 14 bases remaining between them. The CDR3 totals 13 residues. RNA, at roughly 0.5 to 1 ug, was reverse transcribed with random hexamers. One entry per CDR3 protein results from TCRdb running MiXCR on the immunoSEQ multiplex PCR reads. The profile shows about 200,000 distinct CDR3 sequences, approximately 95% of them singletons. This sequence joins TRBV30 and TRBJ1-1; no clear D gene. Sequenced sample: CD4+ T cells from PBMCs. The clonotype originates from a human donor with multiple sclerosis. The CDR3 reads CAWTTDGRTEAFF. The CDR3 coding sequence is TGTGCCTGGACCACGGACGGGCGGACTGAAGCTTTCTTT.